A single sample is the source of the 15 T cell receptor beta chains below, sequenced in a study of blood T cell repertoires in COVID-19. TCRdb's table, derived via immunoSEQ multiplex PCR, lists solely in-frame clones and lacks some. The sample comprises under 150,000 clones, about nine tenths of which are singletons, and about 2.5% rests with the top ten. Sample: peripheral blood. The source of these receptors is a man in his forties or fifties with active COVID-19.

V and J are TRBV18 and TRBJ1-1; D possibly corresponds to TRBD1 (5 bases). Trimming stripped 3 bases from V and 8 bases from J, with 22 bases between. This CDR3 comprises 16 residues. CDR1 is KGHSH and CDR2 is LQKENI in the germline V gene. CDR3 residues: CASSPGTSGEITEAFF. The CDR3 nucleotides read TGTGCCAGCTCACCCGGAACCTCGGGGGAGATCACGGAAGCTTTCTTT. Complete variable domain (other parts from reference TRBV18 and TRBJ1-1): NAGVMQNPRHLVRRRGQEARLRCSPMKGHSHVYWYRQLPEEGLKFMVYLQKENIIDESGMPKERFSAEFPKEGPSILRIQQVVRGDSAAYFCASSPGTSGEITEAFFGQGTRLTVV.

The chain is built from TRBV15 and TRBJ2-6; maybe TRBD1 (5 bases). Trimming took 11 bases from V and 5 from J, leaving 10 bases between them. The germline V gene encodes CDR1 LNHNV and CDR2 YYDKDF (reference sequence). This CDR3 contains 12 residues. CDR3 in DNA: TGTGCCGTCCAGGGTAGGGCCAACGTCCTGACTTTC. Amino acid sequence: CAVQGRANVLTF. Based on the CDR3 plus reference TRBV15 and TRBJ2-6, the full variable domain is DAMVIQNPRYQVTQFGKPVTLSCSQTLNHNVMYWYQQKSSQAPKLLFHYYDKDFNNEADTPDNFQSRRPNTSFCFLDIRSPGLGDTAMYLCAVQGRANVLTFGAGSRLTVL.

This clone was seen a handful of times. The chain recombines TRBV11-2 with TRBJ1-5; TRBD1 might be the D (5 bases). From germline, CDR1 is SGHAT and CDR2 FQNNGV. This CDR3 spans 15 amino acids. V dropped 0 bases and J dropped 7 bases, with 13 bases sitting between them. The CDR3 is CASSLERGLGQPQHF. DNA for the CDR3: TGTGCCAGCAGCTTAGAAAGGGGTCTGGGGCAGCCCCAGCATTTT.

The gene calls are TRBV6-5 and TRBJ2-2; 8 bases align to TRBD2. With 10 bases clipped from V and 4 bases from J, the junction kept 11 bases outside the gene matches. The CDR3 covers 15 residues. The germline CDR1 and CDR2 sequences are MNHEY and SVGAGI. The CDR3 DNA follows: TGTGCCACCAGGCCGGGGGGGGCCACCACCGGGGAGCTGTTTTTT. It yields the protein CATRPGGATTGELFF.

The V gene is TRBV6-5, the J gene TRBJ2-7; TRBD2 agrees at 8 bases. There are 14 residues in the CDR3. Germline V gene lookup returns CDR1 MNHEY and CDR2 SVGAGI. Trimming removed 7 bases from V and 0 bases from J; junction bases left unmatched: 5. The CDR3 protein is CASIPGGNSYEQYF. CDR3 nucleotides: TGTGCCAGCATCCCGGGGGGGAACTCCTACGAGCAGTACTTC.

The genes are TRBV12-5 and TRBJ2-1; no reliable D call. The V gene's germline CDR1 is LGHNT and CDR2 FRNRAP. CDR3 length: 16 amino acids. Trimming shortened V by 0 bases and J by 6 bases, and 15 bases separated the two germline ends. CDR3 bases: TGTGCTAGTGGTTTGGTACCCTCGGGTTATTGCAATGAGCAGTTCTTC. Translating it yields CASGLVPSGYCNEQFF. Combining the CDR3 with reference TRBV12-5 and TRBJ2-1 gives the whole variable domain DARVTQTPRHKVTEMGQEVTMRCQPILGHNTVFWYRQTMMQGLELLAYFRNRAPLDDSGMPKDRFSAEMPDATLATLKIQPSEPRDSAVYFCASGLVPSGYCNEQFFGPGTRLTVL.

The CDR3 bases are TGTGCCAGCAGCTCCCTTAGGGACAGGGGTTACGAGCAGTACTTC. It is translated as CASSSLRDRGYEQYF. This chain joins TRBV11-2 and TRBJ2-7; 10 nucleotides line up with TRBD1. V lost 4 bases to trimming and J lost 4 bases; unmatched junction nucleotides: 7. Germline CDR1 SGHAT, CDR2 FQNNGV. The CDR3 is 15 amino acids. Complete variable domain (other parts from reference TRBV11-2 and TRBJ2-7): EAGVAQSPRYKIIEKRQSVAFWCNPISGHATLYWYQQILGQGPKLLIQFQNNGVVDDSQLPKDRFSAERLKGVDSTLKIQPAKLEDSAVYLCASSSLRDRGYEQYFGPGTRLTVT.

CDR3 sequence: CASSATWDRVYEQYF. The CDR3 nucleotides read TGTGCCAGCAGCGCGACTTGGGACAGGGTTTACGAGCAGTACTTC. The gene calls are TRBV5-5 and TRBJ2-7; 9 bases line up with TRBD1. Germline CDR1 is SGHKS and CDR2 is YYEKEE (reference sequence). There are 15 residues in the CDR3. J was trimmed by 4 bases and V by 4 bases; bases with no gene match: 9.

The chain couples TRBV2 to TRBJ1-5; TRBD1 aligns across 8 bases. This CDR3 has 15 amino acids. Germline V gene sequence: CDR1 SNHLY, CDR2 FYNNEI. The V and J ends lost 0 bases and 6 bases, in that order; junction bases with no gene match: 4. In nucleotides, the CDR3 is TGTGCCAGCAGTGAAGCGCCAGGGGGCGGTCAGCCCCAGCATTTT. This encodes CASSEAPGGGQPQHF. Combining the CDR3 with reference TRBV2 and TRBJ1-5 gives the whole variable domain EPEVTQTPSHQVTQMGQEVILRCVPISNHLYFYWYRQILGQKVEFLVSFYNNEISEKSEIFDDQFSVERPDGSNFTLKIRSTKLEDSAMYFCASSEAPGGGQPQHFGDGTRLSIL.

The CDR3 bases are TGTGCCAGCAGCCCTGGACTAGCGGGGGGGATTAGCTCCTACGAGCAGTACTTC. This translates into CASSPGLAGGISSYEQYF. The chain links TRBV5-4 to TRBJ2-7; 15 nucleotides align to TRBD2. The CDR3 spans 18 residues. Per the germline V gene, CDR1 is SGHNT and CDR2 is YYREEE (reference sequence). The junction had 8 bases not matched to a gene; V was cut back by 4 bases and J by 0 bases.

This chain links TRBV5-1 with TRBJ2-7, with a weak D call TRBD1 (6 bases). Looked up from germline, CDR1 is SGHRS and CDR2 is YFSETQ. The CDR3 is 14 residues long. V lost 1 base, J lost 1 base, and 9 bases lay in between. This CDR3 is CASSLTTGSYEQYF. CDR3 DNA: TGCGCCAGCAGCTTGACGACAGGATCCTACGAGCAGTACTTC.

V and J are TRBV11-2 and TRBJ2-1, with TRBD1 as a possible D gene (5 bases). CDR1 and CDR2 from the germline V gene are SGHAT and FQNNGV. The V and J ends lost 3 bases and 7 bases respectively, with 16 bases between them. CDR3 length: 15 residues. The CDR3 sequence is CASSFQGGKENEQFF. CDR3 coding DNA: TGTGCCAGCAGCTTTCAGGGTGGGAAGGAAAATGAGCAGTTCTTC.

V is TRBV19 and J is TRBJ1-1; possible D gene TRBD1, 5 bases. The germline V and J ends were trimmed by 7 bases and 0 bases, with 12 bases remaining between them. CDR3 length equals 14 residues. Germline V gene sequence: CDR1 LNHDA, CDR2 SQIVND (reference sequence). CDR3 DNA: TGTGCCAGTACCACTCCGGGGGTGAACACTGAAGCTTTCTTT. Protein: CASTTPGVNTEAFF.

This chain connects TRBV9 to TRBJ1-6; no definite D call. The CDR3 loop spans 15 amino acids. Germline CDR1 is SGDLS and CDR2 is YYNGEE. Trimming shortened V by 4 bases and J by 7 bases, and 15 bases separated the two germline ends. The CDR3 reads CASSSRPADNSPLHF. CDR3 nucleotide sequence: TGTGCCAGCAGCTCGAGGCCGGCCGACAATTCACCCCTCCACTTT.

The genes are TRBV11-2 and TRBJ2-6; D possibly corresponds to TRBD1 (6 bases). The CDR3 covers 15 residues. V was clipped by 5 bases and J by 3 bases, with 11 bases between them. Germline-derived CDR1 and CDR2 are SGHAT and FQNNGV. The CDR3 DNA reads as TGTGCCAGCAGCCATACAGGGCTTGGGGCCAACGTCCTGACTTTC. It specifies CASSHTGLGANVLTF.